This T cell receptor beta chain was retrieved from a study of cytomegalovirus exposure and HLA in healthy donors. Trimming took off 6 bases at V and 4 bases at J, with 5 bases between the two ends. This CDR3 is built from 11 residues. The germline gives CDR1 SNHLY, CDR2 FYNNEI. Both 60 Vbeta primers and 13 Jbeta primers went into the PCR. Profiled with immunoSEQ multiplex PCR; TCRdb holds only in-frame clones, not every one. The sample shows approximately 120,000 clones, roughly 74% of them seen only once. J is TRBJ2-3 and V is TRBV2, with D tentatively TRBD1 (5 bases). The sample consisted of PBMCs. The sequence was obtained from a woman aged 45-59 years in good health and CMV-seropositive. The CDR3 DNA follows: TGTGCCAGCAGCAGGGCAGATACGCAGTATTTT. Protein product: CASSRADTQYF.